The text below deals with one T cell receptor beta chain. The sample comes from a study of blood T cells in healthy people across ages. Each donor was a healthy Caucasian individual from Russia, aged roughly 6 to 90. Every donor gave 9.5 to 10 milliliters of peripheral blood. Whenever a sample was processed, at least 6.5 million PBMCs were isolated. Then a second PCR, running roughly 6 to 11 cycles, was carried out with a sample-barcoded 5' primer and a J-beta primer mix. Sequencing yielded, for each sample, at least 2.5 million paired-end reads carrying CDR3. TCRdb reanalysed the 5' RACE reads using MiXCR and keeps one entry per CDR3 protein. The sample has 650,000 to 700,000 distinct CDR3 sequences, about 32% seen once. Germline V gives CDR1 GTSNPN, CDR2 SVGIG (reference sequence). Trimming pared 0 bases from V and 8 bases from J, leaving 16 bases between. The length of the CDR3 is 15 residues.

The chain employs TRBV30 and TRBJ1-4; perhaps TRBD1 as D (5 bases). The TCR sequence derives from a woman of 80 years or more in good health. Sequencing was carried out using blood. As DNA, the CDR3 is TGTGCCTGGAGTGTATCCGCGGCCGGGGGGGAAAAACTGTTTTTT. Its protein product is CAWSVSAAGGEKLFF.